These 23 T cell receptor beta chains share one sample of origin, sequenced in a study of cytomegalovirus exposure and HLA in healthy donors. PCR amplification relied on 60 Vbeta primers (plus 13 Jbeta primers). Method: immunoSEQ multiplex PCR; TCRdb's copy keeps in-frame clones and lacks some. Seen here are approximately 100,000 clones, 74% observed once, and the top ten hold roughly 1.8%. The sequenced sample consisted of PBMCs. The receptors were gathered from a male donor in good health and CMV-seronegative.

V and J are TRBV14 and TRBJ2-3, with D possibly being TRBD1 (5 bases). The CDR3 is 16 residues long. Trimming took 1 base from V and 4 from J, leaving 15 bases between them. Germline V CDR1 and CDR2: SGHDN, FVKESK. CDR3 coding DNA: TGTGCCAGCAGCCAAGTCACCCCCGGACACGCAGATACGCAGTATTTT. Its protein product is CASSQVTPGHADTQYF.

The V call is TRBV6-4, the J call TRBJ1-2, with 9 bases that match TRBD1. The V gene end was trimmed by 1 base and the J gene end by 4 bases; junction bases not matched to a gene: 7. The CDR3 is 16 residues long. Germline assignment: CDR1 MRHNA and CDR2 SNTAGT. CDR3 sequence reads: CASSDWGQGDGYGYTF. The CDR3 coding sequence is TGTGCCAGCAGTGACTGGGGACAGGGAGATGGCTATGGCTACACCTTC.

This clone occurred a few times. CDR3 amino acids: CASSPQGQGQQYF. As DNA, the CDR3 is TGTGCCAGCAGCCCACAGGGACAGGGTCAGCAGTACTTC. The genes are TRBV7-3 and TRBJ2-7; 9 bases line up with TRBD1. V shed 5 bases and J 8 bases; nucleotides not matched to a gene: 7. The CDR3 is made up of 13 amino acids. Germline assignment: CDR1 SGHTA and CDR2 FQGTGA.

CDR3 amino acids: CASSEKEGGVGETQYF. The CDR3 nucleotides are TGTGCCAGCAGTGAAAAGGAGGGAGGGGTGGGGGAGACCCAGTACTTC. This chain connects TRBV25-1 to TRBJ2-5; TRBD2 aligns across 7 bases. Trimming removed 2 bases from V and 5 bases from J; junction bases left unmatched: 11. CDR3 length: 16 residues. In germline, CDR1 is MGHDK, CDR2 SYGVNS.

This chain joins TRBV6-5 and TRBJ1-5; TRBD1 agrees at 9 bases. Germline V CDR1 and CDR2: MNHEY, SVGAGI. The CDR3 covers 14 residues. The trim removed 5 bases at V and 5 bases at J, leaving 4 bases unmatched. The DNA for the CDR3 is TGTGCCAGCAGTGAACAGGGGGCCGATCAGCCCCAGCATTTT. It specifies CASSEQGADQPQHF.

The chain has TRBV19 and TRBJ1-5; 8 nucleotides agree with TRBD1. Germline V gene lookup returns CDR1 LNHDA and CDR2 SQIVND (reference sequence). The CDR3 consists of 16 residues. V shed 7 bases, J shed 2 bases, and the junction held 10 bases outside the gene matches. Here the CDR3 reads CASTLFRGQGNQPQHF. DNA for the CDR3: TGTGCCAGTACCCTCTTCAGGGGGCAAGGCAATCAGCCCCAGCATTTT.

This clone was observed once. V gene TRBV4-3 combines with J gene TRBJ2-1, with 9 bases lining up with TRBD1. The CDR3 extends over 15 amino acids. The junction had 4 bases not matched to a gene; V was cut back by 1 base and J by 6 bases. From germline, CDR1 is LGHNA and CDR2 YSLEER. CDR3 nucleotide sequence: TGCGCCAGCAGCCAAGGGACAGGGGAGGTCAATGAGCAGTTCTTC. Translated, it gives CASSQGTGEVNEQFF.

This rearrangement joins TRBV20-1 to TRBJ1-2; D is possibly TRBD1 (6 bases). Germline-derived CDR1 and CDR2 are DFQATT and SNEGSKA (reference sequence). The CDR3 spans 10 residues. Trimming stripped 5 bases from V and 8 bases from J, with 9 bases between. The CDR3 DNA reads TGCAGTGCTGGGGGGGGCGGCTACACCTTC. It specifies CSAGGGGYTF.

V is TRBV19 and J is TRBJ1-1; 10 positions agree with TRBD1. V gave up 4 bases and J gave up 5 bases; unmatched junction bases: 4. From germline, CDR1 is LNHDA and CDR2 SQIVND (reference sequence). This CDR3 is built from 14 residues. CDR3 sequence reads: CASSRQGAGTEAFF. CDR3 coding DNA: TGTGCCAGTAGTAGACAGGGGGCTGGGACTGAAGCTTTCTTT.

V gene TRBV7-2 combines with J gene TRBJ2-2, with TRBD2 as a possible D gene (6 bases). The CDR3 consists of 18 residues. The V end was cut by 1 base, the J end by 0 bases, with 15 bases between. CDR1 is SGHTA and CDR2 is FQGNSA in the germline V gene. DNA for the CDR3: TGTGCCAGCAGCTTAGATAGGCTAGCGCGTGCGAACACCGGGGAGCTGTTTTTT. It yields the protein CASSLDRLARANTGELFF.

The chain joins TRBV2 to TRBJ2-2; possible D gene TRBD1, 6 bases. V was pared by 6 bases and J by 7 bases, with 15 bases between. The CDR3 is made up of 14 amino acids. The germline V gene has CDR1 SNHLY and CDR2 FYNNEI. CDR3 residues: CASSNRAAGGELFF. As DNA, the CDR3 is TGTGCCAGCAGCAACAGGGCGGCGGGCGGGGAGCTGTTTTTT. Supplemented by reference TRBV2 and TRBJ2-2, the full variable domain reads EPEVTQTPSHQVTQMGQEVILRCVPISNHLYFYWYRQILGQKVEFLVSFYNNEISEKSEIFDDQFSVERPDGSNFTLKIRSTKLEDSAMYFCASSNRAAGGELFFGEGSRLTVL.

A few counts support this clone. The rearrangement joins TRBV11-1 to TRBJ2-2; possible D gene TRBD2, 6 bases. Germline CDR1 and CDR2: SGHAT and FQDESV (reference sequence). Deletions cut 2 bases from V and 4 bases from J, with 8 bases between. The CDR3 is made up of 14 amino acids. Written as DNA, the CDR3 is TGTGCCAGCAGCTTATCCGGGGGCACCGGGGAGCTGTTTTTT. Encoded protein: CASSLSGGTGELFF.

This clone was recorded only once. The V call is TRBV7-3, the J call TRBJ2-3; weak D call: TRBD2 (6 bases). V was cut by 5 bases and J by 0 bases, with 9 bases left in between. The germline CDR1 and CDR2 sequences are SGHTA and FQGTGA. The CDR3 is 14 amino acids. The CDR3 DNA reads TGTGCCAGCAGCCCCGGGACTAGCACAGATACGCAGTATTTT. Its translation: CASSPGTSTDTQYF.

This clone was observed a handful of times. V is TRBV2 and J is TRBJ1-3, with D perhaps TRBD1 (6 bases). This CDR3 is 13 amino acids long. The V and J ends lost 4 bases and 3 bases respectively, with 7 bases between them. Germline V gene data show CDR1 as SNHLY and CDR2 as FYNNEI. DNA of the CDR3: TGTGCCAGCAGTGCAGGGGATGGAAACACCATATATTTT. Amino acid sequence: CASSAGDGNTIYF.

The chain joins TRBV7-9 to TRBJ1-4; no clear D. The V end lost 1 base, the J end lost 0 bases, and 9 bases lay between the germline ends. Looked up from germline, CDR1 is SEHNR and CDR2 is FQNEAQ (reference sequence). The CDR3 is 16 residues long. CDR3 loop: CASSLGGVATNEKLFF. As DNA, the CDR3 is TGTGCCAGCAGCTTAGGGGGAGTTGCAACTAATGAAAAACTGTTTTTT.

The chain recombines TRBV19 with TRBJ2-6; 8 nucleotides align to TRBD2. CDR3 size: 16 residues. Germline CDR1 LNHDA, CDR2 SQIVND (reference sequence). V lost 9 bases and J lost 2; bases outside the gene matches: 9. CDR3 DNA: TGTGCCAGCAACCGGCGGGGGGCGACTGGGGCCAACGTCCTGACTTTC. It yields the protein CASNRRGATGANVLTF.

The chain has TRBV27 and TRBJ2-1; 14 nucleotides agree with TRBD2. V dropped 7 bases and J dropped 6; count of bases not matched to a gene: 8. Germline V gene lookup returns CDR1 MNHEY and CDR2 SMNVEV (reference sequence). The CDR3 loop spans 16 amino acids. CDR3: CASNTLGLAGGNEQFF. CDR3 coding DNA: TGTGCCAGCAACACACTAGGACTAGCGGGGGGCAATGAGCAGTTCTTC.

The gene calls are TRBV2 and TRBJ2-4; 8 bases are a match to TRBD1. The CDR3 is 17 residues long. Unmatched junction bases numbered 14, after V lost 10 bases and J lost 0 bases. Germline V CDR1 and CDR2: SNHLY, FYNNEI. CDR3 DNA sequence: TGTGCCACGAAGACAGGGGTCCTAACACTAGCCAAAAACATTCAGTACTTC. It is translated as CATKTGVLTLAKNIQYF.

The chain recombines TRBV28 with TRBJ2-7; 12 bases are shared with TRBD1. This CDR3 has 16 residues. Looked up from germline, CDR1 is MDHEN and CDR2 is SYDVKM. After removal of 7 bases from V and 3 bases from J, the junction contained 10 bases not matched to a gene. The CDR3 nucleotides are TGTGCCAGCACTGACCCTGGGACAGGGGGCCGCTACGAGCAGTACTTC. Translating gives CASTDPGTGGRYEQYF.

Here the CDR3 reads CASKILAGGVDTQYF. DNA for the CDR3: TGCGCCAGCAAAATACTAGCGGGAGGGGTAGATACGCAGTATTTT. The J gene is TRBJ2-3, the V gene TRBV5-1; TRBD2 agrees at 13 bases. The V gene's germline CDR1 is SGHRS and CDR2 YFSETQ. The CDR3 covers 15 residues. After removal of 6 bases from V and 5 bases from J, the junction contained 6 bases not matched to a gene.

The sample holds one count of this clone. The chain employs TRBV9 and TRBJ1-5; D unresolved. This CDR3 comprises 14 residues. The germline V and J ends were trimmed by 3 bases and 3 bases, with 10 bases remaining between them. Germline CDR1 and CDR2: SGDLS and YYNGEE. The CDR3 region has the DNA TGTGCCAGCAGCGCAGGTAATAACAATCAGCCCCAGCATTTT. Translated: CASSAGNNNQPQHF.

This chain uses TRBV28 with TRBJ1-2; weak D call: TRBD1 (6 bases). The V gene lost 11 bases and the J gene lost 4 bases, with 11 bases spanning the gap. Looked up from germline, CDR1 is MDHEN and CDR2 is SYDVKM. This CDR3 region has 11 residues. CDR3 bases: TGTGCCGAGTCACAGGGCTATGGCTACACCTTC. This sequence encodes CAESQGYGYTF.

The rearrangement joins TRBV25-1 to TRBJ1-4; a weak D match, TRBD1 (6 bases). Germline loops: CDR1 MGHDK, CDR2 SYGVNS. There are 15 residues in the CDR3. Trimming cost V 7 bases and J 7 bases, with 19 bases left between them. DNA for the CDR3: TGTGCCAGCACCCGAGGCGGGGGGCGCGGTGAAAAACTGTTTTTT. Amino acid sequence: CASTRGGGRGEKLFF.